This TCR beta chain came from a study of blood T cell repertoires in COVID-19. Study at large: Acute-phase and convalescent COVID-19 samples originated in the United States, Italy and Spain. Sources were T cells, B-cell-depleted T cells, or PBMCs; the material itself was cDNA or gDNA.

The germline V and J ends were trimmed by 4 bases and 7 bases, with 26 bases remaining between them. From germline, CDR1 is SEHNR and CDR2 FQNEAQ (reference sequence). This CDR3 region has 17 residues. Original analysis: Nucleated cell number was recorded as an estimate derived from reference gene primer amplification. Sequencing was performed with immunoSEQ multiplex PCR; in TCRdb, only in-frame clones are kept and a portion is missing. Clonal size and the V and J genes are those of that table, whereas D and trimming came from the DNA. This table holds over 150,000 clones, about 74% found once. The TCR comes from a man aged 55 to 70 with acute or convalescent COVID-19. Sequences were obtained from peripheral blood. The gene calls are TRBV7-9 and TRBJ2-7; a weak D match, TRBD2 (6 bases). The CDR3 here is CASSSPGRRGTLGEQYF. The CDR3 nucleotides are TGTGCCAGCAGCTCCCCAGGGCGGAGGGGCACCTTGGGAGAGCAGTACTTC.